The clone carrying this TCR beta chain was counted at least ten times. Its antigen remains unknown. One entry per CDR3 protein results from TCRdb running MiXCR on the 5' RACE reads. Counted here are tens of thousands of distinct CDR3 sequences, 20% to 25% occurring once; the ten biggest clones make up less than 2%. This record comes from a study of T-cell memory formation after mild COVID-19. V lost 3 bases and J lost 4; bases outside the gene matches: 2. This CDR3 comprises 14 residues. Points from the study as a whole: In second-wave clones peaking day 37, SARS-CoV-2 specificity remained unconfirmed.

Material for sequencing was PBMCs or a T cell subset sorted from them (not recorded which). The chain employs TRBV12-3 or TRBV12-4 and TRBJ2-1, with 8 bases matching TRBD1. This clonotype was sampled from an adult who had mild COVID-19 (a few samples of this study predate the infection). Cell type and time point are not known. DNA of the CDR3: TGTGCCAGCAGTTTCGGGACAGGATACAATGAGCAGTTCTTC. Translated: CASSFGTGYNEQFF.